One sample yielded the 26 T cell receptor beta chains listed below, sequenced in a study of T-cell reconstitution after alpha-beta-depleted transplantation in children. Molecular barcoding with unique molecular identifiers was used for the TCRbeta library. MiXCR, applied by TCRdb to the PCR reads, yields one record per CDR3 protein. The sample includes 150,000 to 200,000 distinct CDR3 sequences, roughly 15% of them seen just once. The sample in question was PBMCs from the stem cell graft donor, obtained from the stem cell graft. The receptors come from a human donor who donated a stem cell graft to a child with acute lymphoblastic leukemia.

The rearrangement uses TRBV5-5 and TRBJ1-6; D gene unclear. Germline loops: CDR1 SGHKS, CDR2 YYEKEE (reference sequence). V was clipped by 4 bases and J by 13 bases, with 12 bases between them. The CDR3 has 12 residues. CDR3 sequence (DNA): TGTGCCAGCAGCCAGAATGTTACGCCCCTCCACTTT. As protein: CASSQNVTPLHF.

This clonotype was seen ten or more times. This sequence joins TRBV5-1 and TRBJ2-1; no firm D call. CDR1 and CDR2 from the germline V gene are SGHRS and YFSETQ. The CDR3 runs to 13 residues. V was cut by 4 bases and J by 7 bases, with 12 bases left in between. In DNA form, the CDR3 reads TGCGCCAGCAGCCCCGCCCAGTGGAATGAGCAGTTCTTC. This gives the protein CASSPAQWNEQFF.

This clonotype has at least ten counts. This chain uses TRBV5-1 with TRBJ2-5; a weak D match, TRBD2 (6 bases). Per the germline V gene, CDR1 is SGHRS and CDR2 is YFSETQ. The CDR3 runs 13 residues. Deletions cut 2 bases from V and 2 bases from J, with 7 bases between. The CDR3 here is CASSFSGQETQYF. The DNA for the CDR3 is TGCGCCAGCAGCTTTAGCGGACAAGAGACCCAGTACTTC.

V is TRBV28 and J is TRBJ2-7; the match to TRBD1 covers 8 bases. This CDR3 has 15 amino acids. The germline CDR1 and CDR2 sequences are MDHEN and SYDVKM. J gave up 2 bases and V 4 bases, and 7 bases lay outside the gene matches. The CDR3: CASSSAQGATYEQYF. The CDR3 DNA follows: TGTGCCAGCAGTTCCGCTCAGGGGGCTACCTACGAGCAGTACTTC.

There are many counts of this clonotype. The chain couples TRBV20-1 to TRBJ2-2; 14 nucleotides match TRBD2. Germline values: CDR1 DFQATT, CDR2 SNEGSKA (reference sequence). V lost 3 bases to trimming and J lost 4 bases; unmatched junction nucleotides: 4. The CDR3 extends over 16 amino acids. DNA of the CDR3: TGCAGTGCTAGTTCGACTAGCGGGAGGGGCACCGGGGAGCTGTTTTTT. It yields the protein CSASSTSGRGTGELFF.

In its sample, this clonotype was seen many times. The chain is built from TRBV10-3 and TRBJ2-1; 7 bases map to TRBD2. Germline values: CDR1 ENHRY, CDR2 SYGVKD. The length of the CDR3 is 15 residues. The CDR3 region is CATMLGGGSYNEQFF. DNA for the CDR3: TGTGCTACCATGCTGGGCGGGGGCTCCTACAATGAGCAGTTCTTC.

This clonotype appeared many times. The CDR3 loop reads CASSLEVGSYNEQFF. The CDR3 DNA reads TGCGCCAGCAGCTTGGAGGTCGGCTCCTACAATGAGCAGTTCTTC. J is TRBJ2-1 and V is TRBV5-1; D remains ambiguous. Germline CDR1 SGHRS, CDR2 YFSETQ. This CDR3 comprises 15 residues. V was trimmed by 0 bases and J by 0 bases, leaving 7 bases between them.

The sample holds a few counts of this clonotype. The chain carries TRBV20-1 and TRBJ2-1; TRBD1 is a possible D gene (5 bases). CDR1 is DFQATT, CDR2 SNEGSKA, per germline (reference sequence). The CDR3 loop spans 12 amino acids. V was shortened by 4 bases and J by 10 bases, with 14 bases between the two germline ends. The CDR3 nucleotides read TGCAGTGCTATGGTCAGGGTCAACGAGCAGTTCTTC. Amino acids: CSAMVRVNEQFF.

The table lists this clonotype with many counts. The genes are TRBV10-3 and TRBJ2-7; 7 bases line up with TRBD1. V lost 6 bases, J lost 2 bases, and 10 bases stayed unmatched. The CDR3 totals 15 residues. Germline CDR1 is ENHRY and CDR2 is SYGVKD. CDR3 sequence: CAISNDPGTAYEQYF. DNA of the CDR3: TGTGCCATCAGCAATGATCCCGGGACAGCCTACGAGCAGTACTTC.

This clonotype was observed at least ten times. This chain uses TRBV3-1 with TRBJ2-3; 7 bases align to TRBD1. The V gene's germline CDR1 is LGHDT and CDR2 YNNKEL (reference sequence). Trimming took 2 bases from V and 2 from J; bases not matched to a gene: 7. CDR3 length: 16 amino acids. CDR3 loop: CASSQFSGGPTDTQYF. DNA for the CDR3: TGTGCCAGCAGCCAATTTTCAGGGGGACCCACAGATACGCAGTATTTT.

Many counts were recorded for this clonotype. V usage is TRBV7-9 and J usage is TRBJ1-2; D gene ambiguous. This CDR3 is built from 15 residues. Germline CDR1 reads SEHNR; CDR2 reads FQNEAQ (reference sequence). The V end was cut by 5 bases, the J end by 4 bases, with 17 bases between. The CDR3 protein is CASSTEGVAPYGYTF. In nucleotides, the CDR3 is TGTGCCAGCAGCACCGAAGGAGTGGCCCCCTATGGCTACACCTTC.

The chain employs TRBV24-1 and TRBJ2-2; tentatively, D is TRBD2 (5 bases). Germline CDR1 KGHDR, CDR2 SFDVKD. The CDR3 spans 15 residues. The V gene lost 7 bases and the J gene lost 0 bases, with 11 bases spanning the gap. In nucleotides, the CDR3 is TGTGCCACCAGCGACGGAGGAACGAACACCGGGGAGCTGTTTTTT. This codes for CATSDGGTNTGELFF.

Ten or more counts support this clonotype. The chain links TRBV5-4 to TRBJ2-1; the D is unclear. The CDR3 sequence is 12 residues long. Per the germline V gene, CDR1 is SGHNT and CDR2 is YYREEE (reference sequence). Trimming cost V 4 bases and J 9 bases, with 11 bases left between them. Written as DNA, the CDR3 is TGTGCCAGCAGCCCAAGCTCGGGTGAGCAGTTCTTC. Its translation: CASSPSSGEQFF.

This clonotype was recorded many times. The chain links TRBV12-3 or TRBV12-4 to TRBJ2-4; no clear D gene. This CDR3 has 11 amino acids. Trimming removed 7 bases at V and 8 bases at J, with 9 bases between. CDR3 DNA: TGTGCCAGCACCTATAGGGACATTCAGTACTTC. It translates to CASTYRDIQYF.

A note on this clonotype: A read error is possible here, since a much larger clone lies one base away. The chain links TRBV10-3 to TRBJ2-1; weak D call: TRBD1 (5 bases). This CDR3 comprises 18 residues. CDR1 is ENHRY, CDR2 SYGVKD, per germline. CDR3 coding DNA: TGTGCCATCAGACCCTCCCAAAGGGGTGGTGATCGCTACAATGGGCAGTTCTTC. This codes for CAIRPSQRGGDRYNGQFF.

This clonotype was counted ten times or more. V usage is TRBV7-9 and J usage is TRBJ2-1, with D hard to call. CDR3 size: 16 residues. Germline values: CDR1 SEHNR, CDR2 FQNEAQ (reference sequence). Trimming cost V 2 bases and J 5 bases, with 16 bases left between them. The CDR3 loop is CASSLWISWAHNEQFF. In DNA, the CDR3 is TGTGCCAGCAGCTTATGGATCTCCTGGGCCCACAATGAGCAGTTCTTC.

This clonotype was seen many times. The CDR3 protein is CSITGAGNIQYF. In nucleotides, the CDR3 is TGCAGTATCACCGGGGCGGGGAACATTCAGTACTTC. This rearrangement joins TRBV20-1 to TRBJ2-4; weak D call: TRBD2 (6 bases). The V gene's germline CDR1 is DFQATT and CDR2 SNEGSKA (reference sequence). The CDR3 is 12 amino acids. Trimming shortened V by 8 bases and J by 7 bases, and 15 bases separated the two germline ends.

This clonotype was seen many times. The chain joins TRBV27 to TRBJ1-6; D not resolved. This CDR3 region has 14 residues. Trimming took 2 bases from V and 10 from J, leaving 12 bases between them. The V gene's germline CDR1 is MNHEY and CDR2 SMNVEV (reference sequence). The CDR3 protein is CASSLKGSRSPLHF. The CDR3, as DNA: TGTGCCAGCAGTTTAAAGGGAAGTCGGTCACCCCTCCACTTT.

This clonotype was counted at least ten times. CDR3 DNA sequence: TGTGCCAGCAAGCAGGTTGAGACCGGGGAGCTGTTTTTT. Amino acid sequence: CASKQVETGELFF. V usage is TRBV12-3 or TRBV12-4 and J usage is TRBJ2-2; D remains unclear. The CDR3 loop spans 13 amino acids. V was clipped by 7 bases and J by 5 bases, with 11 bases between them.

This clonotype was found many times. The CDR3 nucleotides are TGTGCCAGCAGCCACCTAGCGAGATACGAGCAGTACTTC. This codes for CASSHLARYEQYF. The chain uses TRBV7-9 and TRBJ2-7, with D possibly matching TRBD2 (6 bases). Germline CDR1 reads SEHNR; CDR2 reads FQNEAQ (reference sequence). The CDR3 sequence is 13 residues long. V lost 5 bases and J 4 bases, leaving 12 bases between the germline ends.

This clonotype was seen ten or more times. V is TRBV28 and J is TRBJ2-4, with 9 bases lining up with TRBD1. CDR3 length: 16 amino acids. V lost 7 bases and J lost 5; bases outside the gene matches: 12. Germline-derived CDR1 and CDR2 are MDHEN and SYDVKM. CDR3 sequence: CASKASARTGENIQYF. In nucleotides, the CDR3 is TGTGCCAGCAAAGCCTCCGCCAGGACAGGGGAAAACATTCAGTACTTC.

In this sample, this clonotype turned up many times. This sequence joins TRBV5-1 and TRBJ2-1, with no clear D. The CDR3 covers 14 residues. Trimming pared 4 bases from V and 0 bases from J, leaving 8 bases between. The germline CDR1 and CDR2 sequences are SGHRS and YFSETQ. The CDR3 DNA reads TGCGCCAGCAGCGACGGCAGCTCCTACAATGAGCAGTTCTTC. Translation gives CASSDGSSYNEQFF. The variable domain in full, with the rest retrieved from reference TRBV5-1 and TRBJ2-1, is KAGVTQTPRYLIKTRGQQVTLSCSPISGHRSVSWYQQTPGQGLQFLFEYFSETQRNKGNFPGRFSGRQFSNSRSEMNVSTLELGDSALYLCASSDGSSYNEQFFGPGTRLTVL.

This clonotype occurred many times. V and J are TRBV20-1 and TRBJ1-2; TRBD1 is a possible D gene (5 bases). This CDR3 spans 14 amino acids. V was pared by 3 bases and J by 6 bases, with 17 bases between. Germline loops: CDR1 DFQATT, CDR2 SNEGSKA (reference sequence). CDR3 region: CSASPRERVDGYTF. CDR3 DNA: TGCAGTGCTAGCCCCAGGGAGCGCGTAGATGGCTACACCTTC.

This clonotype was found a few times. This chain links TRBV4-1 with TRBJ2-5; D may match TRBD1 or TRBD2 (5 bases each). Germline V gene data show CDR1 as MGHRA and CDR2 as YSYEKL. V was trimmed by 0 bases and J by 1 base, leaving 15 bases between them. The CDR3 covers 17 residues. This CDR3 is CASSQERWGSPQETQYF. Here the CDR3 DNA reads TGCGCCAGCAGCCAAGAGAGATGGGGGAGCCCCCAAGAGACCCAGTACTTC.

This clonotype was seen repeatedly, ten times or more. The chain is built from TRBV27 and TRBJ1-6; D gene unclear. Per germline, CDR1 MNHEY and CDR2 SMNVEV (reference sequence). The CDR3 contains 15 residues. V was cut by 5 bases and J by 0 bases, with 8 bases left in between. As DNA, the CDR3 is TGTGCCAGCAGTGGGCAGCTCTCCTATAATTCACCCCTCCACTTT. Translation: CASSGQLSYNSPLHF.

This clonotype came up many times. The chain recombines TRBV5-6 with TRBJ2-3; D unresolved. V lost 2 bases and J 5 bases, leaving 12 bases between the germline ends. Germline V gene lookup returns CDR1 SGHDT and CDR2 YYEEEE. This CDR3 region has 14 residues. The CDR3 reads CASSLVGSEDTQYF. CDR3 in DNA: TGTGCCAGCAGCTTAGTGGGGTCGGAAGATACGCAGTATTTT.